The clone carrying this T cell receptor beta chain has just a few counts. The germline V gene encodes CDR1 LNHDA and CDR2 SQIVND (reference sequence). The length of the CDR3 is 17 residues. The V gene lost 7 bases and the J gene lost 4 bases, with 23 bases spanning the gap. The data originate from a study of blood T cell repertoires in COVID-19. Study in general: Some COVID-19 samples were acute and others convalescent; all came from the United States, Italy and Spain.

Authors' data handling: Amplification of reference gene primers provided the estimated nucleated cell counts. Profiling relied on immunoSEQ multiplex PCR, and the TCRdb table lists in-frame clones only, not all of them. D and trimming were read from the DNA, whereas the V and J calls and clone size are those reported in that table. The sample records roughly 100,000 clones, about four fifths being singletons. The sequence was obtained from a woman in her 70s with acute or convalescent COVID-19. V and J are TRBV19 and TRBJ1-5, with a tentative D call TRBD1 (5 bases). Sequenced input: peripheral blood. CDR3 DNA: TGTGCCAGTACTCCAAGGGAGGGCAGGGCGATGAATCAGCCCCAGCATTTT. It translates to CASTPREGRAMNQPQHF.